The 28 T cell receptor beta chains below come from one sample, sequenced in a study of CD8 T cells in ankylosing spondylitis. TCRdb recomputed calls from the 5' RACE reads with MiXCR, one row per CDR3 protein. The sample has some 200,000 distinct CDR3 sequences, about 18% seen once. Sequencing used blood, either unsorted or a sorted T cell fraction (not recorded which). The receptors shown here come from a male donor between 5 and 35 years old with ankylosing spondylitis or in good health (not recorded which).

The sample holds one count of this clonotype. The rearrangement links TRBV20-1 to TRBJ1-5; D perhaps matches TRBD1 (5 bases). The ends were cut back, 2 bases at V and 3 bases at J, with 14 bases in the middle. The V gene's germline CDR1 is DFQATT and CDR2 SNEGSKA (reference sequence). This CDR3 contains 15 residues. The CDR3 DNA reads TGCAGTGCTAGAAACGCAGGGTCAATCAATCAGCCCCAGCATTTT. Amino acids: CSARNAGSINQPQHF.

The table lists this clonotype with many counts. The gene calls are TRBV20-1 and TRBJ2-1, with TRBD2 matching over 13 bases. CDR3 length equals 16 residues. Losses at the gene ends were 0 bases for V and 7 bases for J; bases not matched to a gene: 6. Germline CDR1 is DFQATT and CDR2 is SNEGSKA (reference sequence). The CDR3 reads CSARDTGTSGTNEQFF. In nucleotides, the CDR3 is TGCAGTGCTAGAGATACCGGGACTAGCGGGACGAATGAGCAGTTCTTC.

The sample holds many counts of this clonotype. CDR3 sequence: CSARDQGYNEQFF. The CDR3 DNA is TGCAGTGCTAGAGATCAGGGGTACAATGAGCAGTTCTTC. The gene calls are TRBV20-1 and TRBJ2-1; D perhaps matches TRBD1 (6 bases). CDR1 is DFQATT and CDR2 is SNEGSKA in the germline V gene (reference sequence). This CDR3 region has 13 residues. V was pared by 0 bases and J by 4 bases, with 7 bases between.

The table lists this clonotype with a few counts. The V gene is TRBV11-3, the J gene TRBJ2-2; D not certain. CDR1 and CDR2 from the germline V gene are SGHNT and YENEEA. V lost 2 bases and J lost 4, with 14 bases in between. This CDR3 has 16 residues. The CDR3 sequence: CASSLRSTDLTGELFF. The DNA of the CDR3 is TGTGCCAGCAGCTTAAGGAGTACAGACCTCACCGGGGAGCTGTTTTTT.

This clonotype was observed a few times. The chain links TRBV11-3 to TRBJ2-2, with D perhaps matching TRBD2 (6 bases). The V end was cut by 1 base, the J end by 5 bases, with 14 bases between. The CDR3 extends over 16 amino acids. The germline CDR1 and CDR2 sequences are SGHNT and YENEEA. CDR3: CASSLGEDRKTGELFF. Here the CDR3 DNA reads TGTGCCAGCAGCTTAGGGGAGGATCGTAAGACCGGGGAGCTGTTTTTT.

In its sample, this clonotype was seen many times. The genes are TRBV28 and TRBJ2-2; 13 nucleotides line up with TRBD2. The CDR3 is 18 residues long. Germline V gene data show CDR1 as MDHEN and CDR2 as SYDVKM. The junction had 10 bases not matched to a gene; V was cut back by 4 bases and J by 5 bases. The CDR3 region has the DNA TGTGCCAGCAGTTCCCTAACTAGCGGGAGGGCCGGTACCGGGGAGCTGTTTTTT. This translates into CASSSLTSGRAGTGELFF.

This rearrangement joins TRBV19 to TRBJ2-1, with TRBD2 matching 10 bases. Germline V gene sequence: CDR1 LNHDA, CDR2 SQIVND (reference sequence). V shed 5 bases and J 12 bases; nucleotides not matched to a gene: 13. This CDR3 is 15 amino acids long. CDR3 sequence (DNA): TGTGCCAGTAGTGTTGGGACTAGCGTGCGGAGCAGGCAGTTCTTC. This gives the protein CASSVGTSVRSRQFF.

This chain links TRBV12-3 or TRBV12-4 with TRBJ2-1; 7 nucleotides agree with TRBD1. CDR3 length: 13 residues. Germline trimming cut 7 bases from V and 5 bases from J; bases unmatched to any gene: 5. The CDR3 coding sequence is TGTGCCAGCACCGGGACAGCCCACAATGAGCAGTTCTTC. It specifies CASTGTAHNEQFF.

This clonotype was seen at least ten times. The V gene is TRBV5-1, the J gene TRBJ2-2; weak D call: TRBD1 (6 bases). Trimming shortened V by 3 bases and J by 5 bases, and 11 bases separated the two germline ends. The CDR3 covers 14 residues. CDR1 SGHRS and CDR2 YFSETQ come from the germline V gene. CDR3 nucleotides: TGCGCCAGCAGCTCTCTTAGGGGGACCGGGGAGCTGTTTTTT. It is translated as CASSSLRGTGELFF.

This clonotype has at least ten counts. The V and J genes are TRBV7-9 and TRBJ2-7; possible D gene TRBD1, 6 bases. Per germline, CDR1 SEHNR and CDR2 FQNEAQ (reference sequence). The CDR3 loop spans 13 amino acids. Trimming removed 5 bases from V and 3 bases from J, with 11 bases in between. The chain's CDR3 is CASSPADSYEQYV. CDR3 coding DNA: TGTGCCAGCAGCCCAGCGGACAGCTACGAGCAGTACGTC.

This clonotype was found many times. The V call is TRBV5-1, the J call TRBJ2-7; tentative D call: TRBD1 (5 bases). The CDR3 spans 16 residues. V dropped 4 bases and J dropped 5 bases, with 22 bases sitting between them. The germline V gene encodes CDR1 SGHRS and CDR2 YFSETQ. CDR3 DNA: TGCGCCAGCAGCCGTGACAGCAGACCCTCTATCCACGAGCAGTACTTC. This sequence encodes CASSRDSRPSIHEQYF.

In this sample, this clonotype turned up many times. The rearrangement uses TRBV4-3 and TRBJ2-5; D is ambiguous. The CDR3 extends over 15 amino acids. Trimming removed 0 bases from V and 2 bases from J, with 10 bases in between. Germline-derived CDR1 and CDR2 are LGHNA and YSLEER. The CDR3: CASSQEAQSQETQYF. CDR3 nucleotides: TGCGCCAGCAGCCAAGAAGCACAAAGTCAAGAGACCCAGTACTTC.

This clonotype was counted at least ten times. This chain uses TRBV7-9 with TRBJ2-3, with 12 bases fitting TRBD2. The V and J ends lost 2 bases and 6 bases, in that order; junction bases with no gene match: 9. This CDR3 has 17 amino acids. Germline V gene sequence: CDR1 SEHNR, CDR2 FQNEAQ (reference sequence). The CDR3 DNA sequence: TGTGCCAGCAGCTTATTCCTACTAGCGGGAGGTGTCGATACGCAGTATTTT. Translated, it gives CASSLFLLAGGVDTQYF.

The sample holds many counts of this clonotype. The rearrangement joins TRBV12-3 or TRBV12-4 to TRBJ1-4, with D hard to call. Trimming removed 5 bases at V and 4 bases at J, with 17 bases between. The CDR3 is made up of 16 amino acids. DNA for the CDR3: TGTGCCAGCAGTGCGTTCCCTGGAGCTTATAATGAAAAACTGTTTTTT. Amino acids: CASSAFPGAYNEKLFF.

V and J are TRBV12-3 or TRBV12-4 and TRBJ2-7; TRBD1 matches 8 bases. The CDR3 has 14 residues. The ends lost 2 bases at V and 5 bases at J; junction bases unmatched: 5. In nucleotides, the CDR3 is TGTGCCAGCAGTTTATCAGGGGGCCTGAACGAGCAGTACTTC. Encoded protein: CASSLSGGLNEQYF.

This clonotype was seen at least ten times. This chain uses TRBV15 with TRBJ2-1; TRBD1 is a possible D gene (6 bases). The V end lost 5 bases, the J end lost 8 bases, and 10 bases lay between the germline ends. CDR1 and CDR2 from the germline V gene are LNHNV and YYDKDF (reference sequence). This CDR3 spans 12 amino acids. The CDR3 DNA reads as TGTGCCACCAGCTTGTCAGGGGATGAGCAGTTCTTC. It is translated as CATSLSGDEQFF. The full variable domain, completed using reference TRBV15 and TRBJ2-1, is DAMVIQNPRYQVTQFGKPVTLSCSQTLNHNVMYWYQQKSSQAPKLLFHYYDKDFNNEADTPDNFQSRRPNTSFCFLDIRSPGLGDTAMYLCATSLSGDEQFFGPGTRLTVL.

In its sample, this clonotype was seen many times. The gene calls are TRBV12-3 or TRBV12-4 and TRBJ2-1; no definite D call. There are 11 residues in the CDR3. Trimming cost V 3 bases and J 15 bases, with 12 bases left between them. CDR3 sequence reads: CASSFGPLAFF. CDR3 nucleotides: TGTGCCAGCAGTTTCGGTCCTCTGGCGTTCTTC.

This clonotype was observed at least ten times. The rearrangement joins TRBV3-1 to TRBJ2-1, with D hard to call. The V gene's germline CDR1 is LGHDT and CDR2 YNNKEL (reference sequence). The CDR3 runs to 17 residues. V lost 3 bases and J 9 bases, leaving 24 bases between the germline ends. The CDR3 region has the DNA TGTGCCAGCAGCCAGGCGGCACGACGACTTCAGAAGGGTGAGCAGTTCTTC. Its translation is CASSQAARRLQKGEQFF.

The rearrangement joins TRBV29-1 to TRBJ1-1, with D perhaps matching TRBD1 (6 bases). The CDR3 loop spans 12 amino acids. Germline V lookup: CDR1 SQVTM, CDR2 ANQGSEA. V was clipped by 7 bases and J by 0 bases, with 9 bases between them. Written as DNA, the CDR3 is TGCAGCGGGACAGCCCTGAACACTGAAGCTTTCTTT. Translated, it gives CSGTALNTEAFF.

The chain couples TRBV5-1 to TRBJ2-1, with D unclear. This CDR3 spans 14 amino acids. V was pared by 1 base and J by 5 bases, with 10 bases between. The germline gives CDR1 SGHRS, CDR2 YFSETQ. Here the CDR3 reads CASSLWWEHNEQFF. CDR3 sequence (DNA): TGCGCCAGCAGCTTGTGGTGGGAACACAATGAGCAGTTCTTC. The full variable domain, with the rest looked up from reference TRBV5-1 and TRBJ2-1, is KAGVTQTPRYLIKTRGQQVTLSCSPISGHRSVSWYQQTPGQGLQFLFEYFSETQRNKGNFPGRFSGRQFSNSRSEMNVSTLELGDSALYLCASSLWWEHNEQFFGPGTRLTVL.

This clonotype was found many times. This CDR3 reads CSARDIATGGQPQHF. CDR3 nucleotide sequence: TGCAGTGCTAGAGATATTGCAACAGGAGGGCAGCCCCAGCATTTT. The chain uses TRBV20-1 and TRBJ1-5; tentatively, D is TRBD1 (5 bases). The germline V gene has CDR1 DFQATT and CDR2 SNEGSKA (reference sequence). Between the trimmed V and J ends, which lost 0 bases and 7 bases, there was a span of 16 bases. The CDR3 is 15 amino acids.

This clonotype was counted many times. The chain uses TRBV28 and TRBJ2-6; TRBD1 agrees at 10 bases. The CDR3 loop spans 18 amino acids. Germline CDR1 is MDHEN and CDR2 is SYDVKM. The V segment lost 6 bases and the J segment 4 bases; nucleotides outside the gene matches: 12. The DNA of the CDR3 is TGTGCCAGCAGCCGACCGGGACAGGGGAGGTGGGGGGCCAACGTCCTGACTTTC. Encoded protein: CASSRPGQGRWGANVLTF.

This clonotype was detected ten times or more. This chain connects TRBV7-2 to TRBJ2-2; perhaps TRBD1 as D (6 bases). Germline V CDR1 and CDR2: SGHTA, FQGNSA. V was pared by 4 bases and J by 1 base, with 10 bases between. The CDR3 spans 15 residues. The CDR3 coding sequence is TGTGCCAGCAGCTCGGACAGCCTGAACACCGGGGAGCTGTTTTTT. Encoded protein: CASSSDSLNTGELFF.

Comments on this clonotype: At one of its ends the junction is not consistent with the germline gene, which may arise from a read error. The J gene is TRBJ2-2, the V gene TRBV5-1; a weak D match, TRBD2 (6 bases). The germline V gene encodes CDR1 SGHRS and CDR2 YFSETQ. The CDR3 is 14 amino acids. The CDR3 sequence: CASSSGGAGGELLF. The CDR3 nucleotides are TGCGCCAGCAGCTCAGGAGGGGCAGGCGGGGAGCTGCTTTTT. Combining the CDR3 with reference TRBV5-1 and TRBJ2-2 gives the whole variable domain KAGVTQTPRYLIKTRGQQVTLSCSPISGHRSVSWYQQTPGQGLQFLFEYFSETQRNKGNFPGRFSGRQFSNSRSEMNVSTLELGDSALYLCASSSGGAGGELLFGEGSRLTVL.

CDR3 amino acids: CSAPTAGVKDTQYF. CDR3 sequence (DNA): TGCAGTGCCCCGACAGCGGGAGTTAAAGATACGCAGTATTTT. The J gene is TRBJ2-3, the V gene TRBV20-1; 8 bases map to TRBD2. Trimming took 6 bases from V and 5 from J; bases not matched to a gene: 10. This CDR3 contains 14 residues. CDR1 and CDR2 from the germline V gene are DFQATT and SNEGSKA (reference sequence).

The gene calls are TRBV6-5 and TRBJ1-2; D call uncertain. The ends were cut back, 6 bases at V and 4 bases at J, with 15 bases in the middle. In germline, CDR1 is MNHEY, CDR2 SVGAGI. There are 14 residues in the CDR3. This CDR3 reads CASSPLDGSYGYTF. As DNA, the CDR3 is TGTGCCAGCAGCCCCCTCGACGGTTCCTATGGCTACACCTTC.

This clonotype showed up many times. The rearrangement uses TRBV7-2 and TRBJ2-1, with D maybe TRBD1 (5 bases). There are 15 residues in the CDR3. V lost 0 bases, J lost 0 bases, and 6 bases lay in between. Per the germline V gene, CDR1 is SGHTA and CDR2 is FQGNSA. CDR3 residues: CASSLADSSYNEQFF. In DNA, the CDR3 is TGTGCCAGCAGCTTAGCAGACAGCTCCTACAATGAGCAGTTCTTC.

This clonotype occurred many times. V gene TRBV12-5 combines with J gene TRBJ2-2; D gene ambiguous. The V end was cut by 0 bases, the J end by 5 bases, with 4 bases between. The CDR3 consists of 13 residues. Germline V lookup: CDR1 LGHNT, CDR2 FRNRAP. The CDR3: CASGLVGTGELFF. Written as DNA, the CDR3 is TGTGCTAGTGGTTTGGTCGGGACCGGGGAGCTGTTTTTT.